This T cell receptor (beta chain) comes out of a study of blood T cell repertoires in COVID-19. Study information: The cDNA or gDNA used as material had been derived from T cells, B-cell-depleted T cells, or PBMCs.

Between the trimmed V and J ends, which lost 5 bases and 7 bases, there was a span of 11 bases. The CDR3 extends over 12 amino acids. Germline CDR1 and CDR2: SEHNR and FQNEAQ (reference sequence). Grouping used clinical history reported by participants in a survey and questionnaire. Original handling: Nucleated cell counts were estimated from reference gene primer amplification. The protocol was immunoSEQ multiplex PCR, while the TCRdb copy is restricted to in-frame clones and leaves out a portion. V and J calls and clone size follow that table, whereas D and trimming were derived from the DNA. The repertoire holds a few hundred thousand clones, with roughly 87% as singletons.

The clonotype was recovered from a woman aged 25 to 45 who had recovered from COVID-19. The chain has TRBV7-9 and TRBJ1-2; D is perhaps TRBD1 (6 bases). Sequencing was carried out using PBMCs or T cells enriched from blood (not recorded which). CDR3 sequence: CASSIQGGGYTF. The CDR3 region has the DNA TGTGCCAGCAGCATACAGGGTGGTGGCTACACCTTC.